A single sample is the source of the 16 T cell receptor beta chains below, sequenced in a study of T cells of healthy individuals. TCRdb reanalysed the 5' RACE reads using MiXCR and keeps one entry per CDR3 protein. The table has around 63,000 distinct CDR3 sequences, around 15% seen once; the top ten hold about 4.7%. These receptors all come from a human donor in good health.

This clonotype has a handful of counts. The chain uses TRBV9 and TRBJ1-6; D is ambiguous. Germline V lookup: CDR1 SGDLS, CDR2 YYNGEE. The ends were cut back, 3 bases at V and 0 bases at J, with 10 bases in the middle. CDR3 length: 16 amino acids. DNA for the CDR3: TGTGCCAGCAGCGATCCAAGGAGCTCCTATAATTCACCCCTCCACTTT. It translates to CASSDPRSSYNSPLHF.

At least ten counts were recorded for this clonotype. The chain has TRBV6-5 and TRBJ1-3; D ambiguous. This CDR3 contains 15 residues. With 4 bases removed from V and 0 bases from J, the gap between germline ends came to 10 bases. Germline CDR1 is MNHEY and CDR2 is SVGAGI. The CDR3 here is CASSLKLFSGNTIYF. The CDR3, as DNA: TGTGCCAGCAGTTTAAAACTATTCTCTGGAAACACCATATATTTT.

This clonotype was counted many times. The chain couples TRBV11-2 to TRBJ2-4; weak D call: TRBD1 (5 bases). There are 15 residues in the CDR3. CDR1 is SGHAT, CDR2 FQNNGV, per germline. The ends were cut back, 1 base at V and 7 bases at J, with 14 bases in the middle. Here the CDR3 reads CASSLGRSKGNIQYF. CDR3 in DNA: TGTGCCAGCAGCTTAGGTCGGTCCAAGGGGAACATTCAGTACTTC.

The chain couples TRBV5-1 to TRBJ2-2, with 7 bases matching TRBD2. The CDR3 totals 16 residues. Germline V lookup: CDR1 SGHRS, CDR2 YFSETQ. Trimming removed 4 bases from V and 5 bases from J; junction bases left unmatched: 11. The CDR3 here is CASSPVTGGRTGELFF. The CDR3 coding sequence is TGCGCCAGCAGCCCAGTCACGGGAGGACGTACCGGGGAGCTGTTTTTT. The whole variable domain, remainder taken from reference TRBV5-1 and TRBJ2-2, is KAGVTQTPRYLIKTRGQQVTLSCSPISGHRSVSWYQQTPGQGLQFLFEYFSETQRNKGNFPGRFSGRQFSNSRSEMNVSTLELGDSALYLCASSPVTGGRTGELFFGEGSRLTVL.

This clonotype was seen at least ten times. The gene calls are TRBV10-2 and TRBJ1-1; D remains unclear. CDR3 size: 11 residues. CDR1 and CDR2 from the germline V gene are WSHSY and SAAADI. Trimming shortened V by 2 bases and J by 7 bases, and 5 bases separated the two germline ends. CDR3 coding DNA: TGCGCCAGCAGTGAGAATGGTGAAGCTTTCTTT. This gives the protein CASSENGEAFF.

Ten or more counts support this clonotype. CDR3 DNA sequence: TGTGCCAGCACCCGGGAAGGTTACGAGCAGTACTTC. Protein product: CASTREGYEQYF. This chain links TRBV28 with TRBJ2-7, with a possible D match to TRBD2 (5 bases). There are 12 residues in the CDR3. Per the germline V gene, CDR1 is MDHEN and CDR2 is SYDVKM. The V end lost 7 bases, the J end lost 4 bases, and 11 bases lay between the germline ends. Supplemented by reference TRBV28 and TRBJ2-7, the full variable domain reads DVKVTQSSRYLVKRTGEKVFLECVQDMDHENMFWYRQDPGLGLRLIYFSYDVKMKEKGDIPEGYSVSREKKERFSLILESASTNQTSMYLCASTREGYEQYFGPGTRLTVT.

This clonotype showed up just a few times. CDR3 residues: CASSQLGTGGTGELFF. The CDR3 DNA sequence: TGCGCCAGCAGCCAACTCGGGACAGGGGGCACCGGGGAGCTGTTTTTT. The chain uses TRBV4-1 and TRBJ2-2, with 11 bases matching TRBD1. V lost 2 bases, J lost 4 bases, and 3 bases stayed unmatched. Per the germline V gene, CDR1 is MGHRA and CDR2 is YSYEKL. This CDR3 is built from 16 residues.

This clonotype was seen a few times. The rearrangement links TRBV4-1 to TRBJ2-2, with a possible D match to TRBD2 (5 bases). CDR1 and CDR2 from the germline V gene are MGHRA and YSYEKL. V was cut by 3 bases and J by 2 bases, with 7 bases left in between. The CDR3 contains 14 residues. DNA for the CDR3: TGCGCCAGCAGCCAGCGGACTAACACCGGGGAGCTGTTTTTT. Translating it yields CASSQRTNTGELFF.

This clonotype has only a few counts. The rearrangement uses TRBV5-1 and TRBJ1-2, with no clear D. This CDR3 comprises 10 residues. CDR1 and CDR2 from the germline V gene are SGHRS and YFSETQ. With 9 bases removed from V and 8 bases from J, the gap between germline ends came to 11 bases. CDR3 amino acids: CANQPPGYTF. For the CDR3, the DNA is TGCGCCAATCAGCCACCGGGCTACACCTTC.

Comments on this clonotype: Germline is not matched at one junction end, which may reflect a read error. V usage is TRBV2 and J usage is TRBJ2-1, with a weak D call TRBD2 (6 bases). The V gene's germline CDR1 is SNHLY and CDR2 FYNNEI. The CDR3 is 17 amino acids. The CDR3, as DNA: TGTGCCAGCACTGAAGTGCGTGAACTAGCTTTTTTGGATGAGCAGTTCTTC. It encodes CASTEVRELAFLDEQFF.

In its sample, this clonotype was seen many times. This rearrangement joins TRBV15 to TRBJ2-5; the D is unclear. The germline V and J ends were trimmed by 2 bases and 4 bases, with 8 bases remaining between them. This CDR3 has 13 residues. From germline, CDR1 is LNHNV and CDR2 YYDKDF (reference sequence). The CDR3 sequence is CATSRQVAETQYF. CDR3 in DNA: TGTGCCACCAGCAGACAAGTAGCAGAGACCCAGTACTTC. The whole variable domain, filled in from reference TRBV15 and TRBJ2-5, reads DAMVIQNPRYQVTQFGKPVTLSCSQTLNHNVMYWYQQKSSQAPKLLFHYYDKDFNNEADTPDNFQSRRPNTSFCFLDIRSPGLGDTAMYLCATSRQVAETQYFGPGTRLLVL.

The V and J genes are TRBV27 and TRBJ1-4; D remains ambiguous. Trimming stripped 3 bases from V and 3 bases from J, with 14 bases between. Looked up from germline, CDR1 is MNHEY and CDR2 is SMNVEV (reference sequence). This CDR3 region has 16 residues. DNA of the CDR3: TGTGCCAGCAGTTTGCCGGCGACGGCCTCTAATGAAAAACTGTTTTTT. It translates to CASSLPATASNEKLFF.

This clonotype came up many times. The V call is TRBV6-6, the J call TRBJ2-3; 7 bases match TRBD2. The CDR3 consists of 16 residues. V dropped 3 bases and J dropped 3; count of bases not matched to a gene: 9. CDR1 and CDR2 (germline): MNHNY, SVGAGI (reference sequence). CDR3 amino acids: CASSYLGEGPTDTQYF. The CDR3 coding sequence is TGTGCCAGCAGTTATTTGGGGGAGGGCCCGACAGATACGCAGTATTTT.

The CDR3 coding sequence is TGCGCCAGCGGGCTAGCATCCCCAGATACGCAGTATTTT. The encoded protein is CASGLASPDTQYF. This chain uses TRBV10-2 with TRBJ2-3; TRBD2 is a possible D gene (5 bases). The CDR3 contains 13 residues. The V gene's germline CDR1 is WSHSY and CDR2 SAAADI. V was clipped by 8 bases and J by 4 bases, with 13 bases between them.

The chain's CDR3 is CSASFGQGRRIPHRTYNSPLHF. The CDR3 coding sequence is TGCAGTGCTAGTTTCGGACAGGGGAGAAGAATCCCTCACAGAACCTATAATTCACCCCTCCACTTT. The chain has TRBV20-1 and TRBJ1-6, with 9 nucleotides matching TRBD1. CDR3 length equals 22 residues. Unmatched junction bases numbered 23, after V lost 3 bases and J lost 2 bases. Per germline, CDR1 DFQATT and CDR2 SNEGSKA (reference sequence).

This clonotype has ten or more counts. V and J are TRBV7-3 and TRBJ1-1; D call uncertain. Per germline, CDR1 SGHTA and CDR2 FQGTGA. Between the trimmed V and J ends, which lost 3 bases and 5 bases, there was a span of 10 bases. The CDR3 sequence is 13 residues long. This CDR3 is CASSLAIKTEAFF. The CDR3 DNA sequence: TGTGCCAGCAGCTTGGCAATTAAGACTGAAGCTTTCTTT.